The 11 T cell receptor beta chains below come from one sample, sequenced in a study of blood T cell repertoires in COVID-19. Clones were sequenced by immunoSEQ multiplex PCR, and TCRdb holds only the in-frame ones, with some missing. The table shows roughly 500,000 clones, with 75% to 90% occurring only once. Input material: peripheral blood. The receptors come from a young man with COVID-19, enrolled during active disease.

This rearrangement joins TRBV10-1 to TRBJ1-3; D uncertain. Trimming took off 8 bases at V and 4 bases at J, with 18 bases between the two ends. This CDR3 region has 15 residues. Germline V gene sequence: CDR1 WNHNN, CDR2 SYGVQD (reference sequence). The DNA for the CDR3 is TGCGCCAGCCCTACTGGTCAAACCGGGGGAAACACCATATATTTT. This gives the protein CASPTGQTGGNTIYF.

This chain connects TRBV5-4 to TRBJ2-7, with D possibly being TRBD2 (5 bases). With 4 bases removed from V and 9 bases from J, the gap between germline ends came to 8 bases. The CDR3 is made up of 10 amino acids. Germline V lookup: CDR1 SGHNT, CDR2 YYREEE (reference sequence). This CDR3 reads CASSPAGQYF. The CDR3 DNA reads TGTGCCAGCAGCCCCGCGGGGCAGTACTTC.

The chain joins TRBV5-5 to TRBJ1-1; D unclear. Trimming cost V 2 bases and J 2 bases, with 10 bases left between them. The CDR3 is 14 residues long. The germline V gene encodes CDR1 SGHKS and CDR2 YYEKEE (reference sequence). The CDR3 loop is CASSFHPGNTEAFF. The CDR3 DNA is TGTGCCAGCAGCTTCCATCCGGGAAACACTGAAGCTTTCTTT.

V and J are TRBV30 and TRBJ1-3; weak D call: TRBD1 (5 bases). The CDR3 runs 14 residues. With 7 bases removed from V and 4 bases from J, the gap between germline ends came to 17 bases. Germline V gives CDR1 GTSNPN, CDR2 SVGIG (reference sequence). The chain's CDR3 is CASSTGGPGNTIYF. In nucleotides, the CDR3 is TGTGCCTCTTCCACCGGGGGTCCCGGAAACACCATATATTTT.

V gene TRBV6-5 combines with J gene TRBJ2-1; 10 bases line up with TRBD2. This CDR3 is built from 14 residues. Germline V gene lookup returns CDR1 MNHEY and CDR2 SVGAGI. J was trimmed by 7 bases and V by 6 bases; bases with no gene match: 6. DNA for the CDR3: TGTGCCAGCAGAGTCCGTAGCGGGAGGAATGAGCAGTTCTTC. Translating it yields CASRVRSGRNEQFF.

The chain joins TRBV6-2 or TRBV6-3 to TRBJ2-5, with a tentative D call TRBD2 (6 bases). This CDR3 is 14 amino acids long. Between the trimmed V and J ends, which lost 5 bases and 5 bases, there was a span of 15 bases. CDR1 is MNHEY and CDR2 is SVGEGT in the germline V gene. DNA for the CDR3: TGTGCCAGCAGTAGGATTGGGGGGTTGGAGACCCAGTACTTC. This gives the protein CASSRIGGLETQYF.

This clone was counted a few times. The V and J genes are TRBV24-1 and TRBJ1-2; 8 nucleotides match TRBD1. With 4 bases clipped from V and 8 bases from J, the junction kept 5 bases outside the gene matches. There are 13 residues in the CDR3. Germline CDR1 and CDR2: KGHDR and SFDVKD. The CDR3 region is CATSDQRQGGYTF. CDR3 sequence (DNA): TGTGCCACCAGTGACCAAAGACAGGGGGGCTACACCTTC.

V and J are TRBV6-8 and TRBJ2-7; D might be TRBD2 (5 bases). From germline, CDR1 is MNHGY and CDR2 SAAAGT. V was clipped by 7 bases and J by 5 bases, with 12 bases between them. This CDR3 region has 12 residues. This chain's CDR3 is CASNRTGHEQYF. The DNA for the CDR3 is TGTGCCAGCAACCGGACTGGCCACGAGCAGTACTTC.

The DNA for the CDR3 is TGTGCCAGCAGCCCACAGGCCAGGGGGTTCTACGAGCAGTACTTC. This translates into CASSPQARGFYEQYF. The chain is built from TRBV3-1 (or the pseudogene TRBV3-2) and TRBJ2-7; 7 nucleotides line up with TRBD1. The V gene end was trimmed by 4 bases and the J gene end by 3 bases; junction bases not matched to a gene: 9. Germline V lookup: CDR1 LGHDT, CDR2 YNNKEL (reference sequence). The CDR3 is made up of 15 amino acids.

This chain links TRBV19 with TRBJ1-3; 7 bases line up with TRBD1. The J segment lost 0 bases and the V segment lost 3 bases, leaving 2 bases of the junction unmatched. Germline assignment: CDR1 LNHDA and CDR2 SQIVND (reference sequence). The CDR3 runs to 15 residues. The CDR3 DNA sequence: TGTGCCAGTAGTATGGCAGGGGGCTCTGGAAACACCATATATTTT. Its protein is CASSMAGGSGNTIYF.

J is TRBJ1-2 and V is TRBV29-1, with D possibly matching TRBD1 (6 bases). Germline CDR1 SQVTM, CDR2 ANQGSEA. V lost 6 bases and J 4 bases, leaving 12 bases between the germline ends. The CDR3 is made up of 12 amino acids. The CDR3 region is CSVYRVGYGYTF. CDR3 coding DNA: TGCAGCGTGTACAGGGTAGGCTATGGCTACACCTTC.